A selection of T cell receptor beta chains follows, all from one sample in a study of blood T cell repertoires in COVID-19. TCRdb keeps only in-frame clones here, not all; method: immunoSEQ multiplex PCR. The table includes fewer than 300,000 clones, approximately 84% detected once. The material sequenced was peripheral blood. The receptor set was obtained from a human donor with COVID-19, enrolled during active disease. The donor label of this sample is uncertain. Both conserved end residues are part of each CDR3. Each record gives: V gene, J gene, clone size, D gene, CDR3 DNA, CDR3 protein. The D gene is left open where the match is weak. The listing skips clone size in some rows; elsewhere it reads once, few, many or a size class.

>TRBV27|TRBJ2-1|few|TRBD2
TGTGCCAGCAGTTTCGTCCTAGCGGGAGGGAATGAGCAGTTCTTC
CASSFVLAGGNEQFF
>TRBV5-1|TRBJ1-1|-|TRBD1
TGCGCCAGCAGCCGGGACAGGGGGAACACTGAAGCTTTCTTT
CASSRDRGNTEAFF
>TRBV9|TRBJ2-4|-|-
TGTGCCAGCAGCGTAGGTGGCTATCAGGGAAACATTCAGTACTTC
CASSVGGYQGNIQYF
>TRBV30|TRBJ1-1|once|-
TGTGCCTGGAGTGTCCCTCTTGAAGCTTTCTTT
CAWSVPLEAFF
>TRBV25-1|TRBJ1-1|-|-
TGTGCCAGCAGCCTGGGGGGGGGCAACACTGAAGCTTTCTTT
CASSLGGGNTEAFF
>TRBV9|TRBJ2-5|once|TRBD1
TGTGCCAGCAGCGTAGGTACAGGGGGCCAAGAGACCCAGTACTTC
CASSVGTGGQETQYF
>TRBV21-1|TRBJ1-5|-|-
TGTGCCAGCAGCAAAGTAGCGACAGGGCCTTATAGCAATCAGCCCCAGCATTTT
CASSKVATGPYSNQPQHF
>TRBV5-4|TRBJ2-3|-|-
TGTGCCAGCAGCCTCGATCCTACCCTCACAGATACGCAGTATTTT
CASSLDPTLTDTQYF
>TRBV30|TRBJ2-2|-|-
TGTGCCTGGAGTCGAACACACCGGACAGCCGGGGAGCTGTTTTTT
CAWSRTHRTAGELFF
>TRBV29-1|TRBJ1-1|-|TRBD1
TGCAGCGTTGAACTTCCGACAGGGGGCTTAGATGGGGACACTGAAGCTTTCTTT
CSVELPTGGLDGDTEAFF
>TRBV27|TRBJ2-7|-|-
TGTGCCAGCAGTTTTGCGCGCTCCTACGAGCAGTACTTC
CASSFARSYEQYF
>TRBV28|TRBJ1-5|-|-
TGTGCCAGCATTGGCAGGTTTGATCAGCCCCAGCATTTT
CASIGRFDQPQHF